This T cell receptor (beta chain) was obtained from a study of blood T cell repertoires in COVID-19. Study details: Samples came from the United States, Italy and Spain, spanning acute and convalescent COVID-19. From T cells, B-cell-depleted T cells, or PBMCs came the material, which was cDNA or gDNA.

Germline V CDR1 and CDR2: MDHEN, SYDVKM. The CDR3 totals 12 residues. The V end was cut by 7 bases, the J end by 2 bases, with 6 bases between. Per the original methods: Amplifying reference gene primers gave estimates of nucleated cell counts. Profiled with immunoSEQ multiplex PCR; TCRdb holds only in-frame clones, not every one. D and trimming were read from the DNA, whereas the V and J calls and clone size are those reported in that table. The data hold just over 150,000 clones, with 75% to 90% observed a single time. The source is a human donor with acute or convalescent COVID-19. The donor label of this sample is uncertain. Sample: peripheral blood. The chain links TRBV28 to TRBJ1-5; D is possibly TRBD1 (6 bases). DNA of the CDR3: TGTGCCAGCAAGGGGGGCAATCAGCCCCAGCATTTT. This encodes CASKGGNQPQHF.